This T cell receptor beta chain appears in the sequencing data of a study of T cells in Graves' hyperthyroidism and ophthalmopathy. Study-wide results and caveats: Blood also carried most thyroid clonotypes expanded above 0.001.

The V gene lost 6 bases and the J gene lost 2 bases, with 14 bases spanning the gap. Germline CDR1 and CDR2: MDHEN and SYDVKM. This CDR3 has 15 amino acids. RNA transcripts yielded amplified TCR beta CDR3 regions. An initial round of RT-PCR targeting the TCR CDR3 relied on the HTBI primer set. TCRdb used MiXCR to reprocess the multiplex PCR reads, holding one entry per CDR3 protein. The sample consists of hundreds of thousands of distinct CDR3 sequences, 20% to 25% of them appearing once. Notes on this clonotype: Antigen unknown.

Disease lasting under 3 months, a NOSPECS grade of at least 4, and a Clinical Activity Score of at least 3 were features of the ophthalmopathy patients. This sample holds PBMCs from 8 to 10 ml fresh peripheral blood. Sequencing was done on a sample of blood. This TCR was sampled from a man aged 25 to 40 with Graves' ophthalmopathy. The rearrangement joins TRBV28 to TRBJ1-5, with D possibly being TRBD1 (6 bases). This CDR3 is CASRNPGVGNQPQHF. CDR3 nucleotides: TGTGCCAGCAGGAACCCAGGGGTGGGCAATCAGCCCCAGCATTTT.